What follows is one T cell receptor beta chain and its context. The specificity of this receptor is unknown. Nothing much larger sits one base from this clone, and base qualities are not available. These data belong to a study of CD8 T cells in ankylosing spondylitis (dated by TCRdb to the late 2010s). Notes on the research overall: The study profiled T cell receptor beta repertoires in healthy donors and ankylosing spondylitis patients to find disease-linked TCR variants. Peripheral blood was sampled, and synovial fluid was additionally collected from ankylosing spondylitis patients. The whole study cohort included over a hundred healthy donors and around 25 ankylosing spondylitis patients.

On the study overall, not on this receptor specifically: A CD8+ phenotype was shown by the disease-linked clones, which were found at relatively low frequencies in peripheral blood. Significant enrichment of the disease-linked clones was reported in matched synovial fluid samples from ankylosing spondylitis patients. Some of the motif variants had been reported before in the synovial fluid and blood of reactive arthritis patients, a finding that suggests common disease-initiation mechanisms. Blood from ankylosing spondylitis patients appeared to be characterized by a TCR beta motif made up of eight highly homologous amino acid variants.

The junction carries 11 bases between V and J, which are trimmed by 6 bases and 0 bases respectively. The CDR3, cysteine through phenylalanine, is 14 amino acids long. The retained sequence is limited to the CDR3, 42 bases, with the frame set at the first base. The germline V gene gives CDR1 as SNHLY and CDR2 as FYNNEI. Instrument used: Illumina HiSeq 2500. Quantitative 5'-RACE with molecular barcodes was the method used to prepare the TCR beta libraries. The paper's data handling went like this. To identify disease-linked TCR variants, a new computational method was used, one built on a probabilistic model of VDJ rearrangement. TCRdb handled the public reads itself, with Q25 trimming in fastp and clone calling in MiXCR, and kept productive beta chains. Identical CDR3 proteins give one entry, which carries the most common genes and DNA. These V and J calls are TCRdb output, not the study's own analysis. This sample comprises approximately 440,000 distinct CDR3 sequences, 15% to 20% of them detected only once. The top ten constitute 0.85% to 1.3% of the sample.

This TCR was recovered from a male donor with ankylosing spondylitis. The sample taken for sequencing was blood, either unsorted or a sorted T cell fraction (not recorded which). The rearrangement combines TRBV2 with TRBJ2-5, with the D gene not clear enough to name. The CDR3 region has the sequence CASSEHRYQETQYF. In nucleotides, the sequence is TGTGCCAGCAGCGAGCACCGCTACCAAGAGACCCAGTACTTC.